A selection of T cell receptor beta chains follows, all from one sample in a study of monozygotic twins with inflammatory bowel disease. From its re-call of the 5' RACE reads, TCRdb lists each CDR3 protein once, without DNA. This table holds 160,000 or so distinct CDR3 sequences. The sequenced sample consisted of blood. The source of these receptors is a human donor with ulcerative colitis or Crohn's disease, or a healthy co-twin of an affected twin (not recorded which). Both conserved end residues are part of each CDR3.

V gene: TRBV30
J gene: TRBJ1-4
CDR3 protein: CAWSVRQGHRLFF

V gene: TRBV9
J gene: TRBJ1-1
CDR3 protein: CASSSGGTEAFF

V gene: TRBV4-1
J gene: TRBJ2-3
CDR3 protein: CASSQELADTQYF

V gene: TRBV6-1
J gene: TRBJ2-3
CDR3 protein: CASSEYGSLLTDTQYF

V gene: TRBV6-5
J gene: TRBJ2-7
CDR3 protein: CASSYSGADSYEQYF

V gene: TRBV18
J gene: TRBJ2-7
CDR3 protein: CASSPGHEQYF

V gene: TRBV20-1
J gene: TRBJ2-1
CDR3 protein: CSAPGLATPSLNEQFF

V gene: TRBV5-8
J gene: TRBJ1-1
CDR3 protein: CASSLEAWNTEAFF

V gene: TRBV7-8
J gene: TRBJ1-5
CDR3 protein: CASSLGPGVNQPQHF

V gene: TRBV19
J gene: TRBJ1-3
CDR3 protein: CASRRDTGNTIYF

V gene: TRBV24-1
J gene: TRBJ2-1
CDR3 protein: CATSGLTSGSYNEQFF

V gene: TRBV19
J gene: TRBJ1-5
CDR3 protein: CASRGPYSNQPQHF

V gene: TRBV12-3/TRBV12-4
J gene: TRBJ2-1
CDR3 protein: CASSLRFKGAEQFF

V gene: TRBV5-5
J gene: TRBJ2-5
CDR3 protein: CASSLVPGPQETQYF

V gene: TRBV5-1
J gene: TRBJ2-6
CDR3 protein: CASSRWTRQGSGANVLTF

V gene: TRBV3-1
J gene: TRBJ2-5
CDR3 protein: CASSQVGSEGSIQETQYF

V gene: TRBV5-1
J gene: TRBJ2-6
CDR3 protein: CASSFDRAGANVLTF